Listed here are 8 T cell receptor beta chains from one sample, sequenced in a study of PD-1 blockade in classical Hodgkin lymphoma. After autologous stem cell transplantation all patients relapsed, and prior brentuximab vedotin exposure differed between cohorts. Profiling relied on immunoSEQ multiplex PCR, and the TCRdb table lists in-frame clones only, not all of them. The table includes approximately 12,000 clones, just under 80% detected once. This sample comprised peripheral blood mononuclear cells (PBMCs), obtained at baseline. These receptors came from a human donor with classical Hodgkin lymphoma.

The J gene is TRBJ1-2, the V gene TRBV5-1; no firm D call. The CDR3 has 17 residues. Between the trimmed V and J ends, which lost 3 bases and 0 bases, there was a span of 18 bases. The germline CDR1 and CDR2 sequences are SGHRS and YFSETQ. In DNA, the CDR3 is TGCGCCAGCAGCTCCCCATTAGGTAGATCGCCTAACTATGGCTACACCTTC. This translates into CASSSPLGRSPNYGYTF.

This chain links TRBV4-1 with TRBJ1-2; 7 bases are shared with TRBD1. The germline CDR1 and CDR2 sequences are MGHRA and YSYEKL. Germline trimming cut 0 bases from V and 3 bases from J; bases unmatched to any gene: 13. The CDR3 totals 18 residues. CDR3 loop: CASSQESTGYSPYYGYTF. In nucleotides, the CDR3 is TGCGCCAGCAGCCAAGAATCGACAGGGTATTCCCCTTACTATGGCTACACCTTC.

Only one count was recorded for this clone. The rearrangement uses TRBV25-1 and TRBJ2-3; TRBD1 matches at 11 bases. The CDR3 spans 18 residues. Per germline, CDR1 MGHDK and CDR2 SYGVNS. V lost 1 base, J lost 3 bases, and 9 bases stayed unmatched. The CDR3 DNA sequence: TGTGCCAGCAGTGAATTTAGGGGCCGGGACAGGGGGACAGATACGCAGTATTTT. The encoded protein is CASSEFRGRDRGTDTQYF. The entire variable domain, with the rest obtained from reference TRBV25-1 and TRBJ2-3, is as follows: EADIYQTPRYLVIGTGKKITLECSQTMGHDKMYWYQQDPGMELHLIHYSYGVNSTEKGDLSSESTVSRIRTEHFPLTLESARPSHTSQYLCASSEFRGRDRGTDTQYFGPGTRLTVL.

The chain has TRBV5-1 and TRBJ1-1; 10 bases map to TRBD1. The CDR3 has 14 amino acids. From germline, CDR1 is SGHRS and CDR2 YFSETQ. Germline trimming cut 4 bases from V and 1 base from J; bases unmatched to any gene: 1. The CDR3 DNA is TGCGCCAGCAGCCGACAGGGGGCGAACACTGAAGCTTTCTTT. Translated: CASSRQGANTEAFF.

The V gene is TRBV5-1, the J gene TRBJ1-1; D possibly corresponds to TRBD1 (5 bases). The CDR3 has 13 amino acids. CDR1 is SGHRS, CDR2 YFSETQ, per germline. Trimming stripped 0 bases from V and 4 bases from J, with 7 bases between. CDR3 sequence reads: CASSLARATEAFF. The CDR3 DNA is TGCGCCAGCAGCTTGGCCAGGGCCACTGAAGCTTTCTTT.

This chain uses TRBV7-9 with TRBJ1-6; D call uncertain. Germline V gene sequence: CDR1 SEHNR, CDR2 FQNEAQ (reference sequence). The V and J ends lost 1 base and 10 bases respectively, with 8 bases between them. The CDR3 consists of 13 residues. The CDR3 DNA is TGTGCCAGCAGCTTAGAAGTATACTCACCCCTCCACTTT. The encoded protein is CASSLEVYSPLHF.

This chain joins TRBV7-8 and TRBJ2-6; D may be TRBD1 (6 bases). The V gene lost 6 bases and the J gene lost 1 base, with 10 bases spanning the gap. The V gene's germline CDR1 is SGHVS and CDR2 FQNEAQ. This CDR3 spans 15 amino acids. The CDR3 reads CASRKRGSGANVLTF. The DNA of the CDR3 is TGTGCCAGCAGAAAGAGGGGGTCTGGGGCCAACGTCCTGACTTTC.

V gene TRBV27 combines with J gene TRBJ1-6, with 11 bases fitting TRBD1. The CDR3 spans 16 residues. CDR1 MNHEY and CDR2 SMNVEV come from the germline V gene (reference sequence). V was clipped by 4 bases and J by 9 bases; unmatched bases: 8. The CDR3 reads CASSSPQGQGGSPLHF. CDR3 coding DNA: TGTGCCAGCAGTTCCCCTCAGGGACAGGGGGGTTCACCCCTCCACTTT.